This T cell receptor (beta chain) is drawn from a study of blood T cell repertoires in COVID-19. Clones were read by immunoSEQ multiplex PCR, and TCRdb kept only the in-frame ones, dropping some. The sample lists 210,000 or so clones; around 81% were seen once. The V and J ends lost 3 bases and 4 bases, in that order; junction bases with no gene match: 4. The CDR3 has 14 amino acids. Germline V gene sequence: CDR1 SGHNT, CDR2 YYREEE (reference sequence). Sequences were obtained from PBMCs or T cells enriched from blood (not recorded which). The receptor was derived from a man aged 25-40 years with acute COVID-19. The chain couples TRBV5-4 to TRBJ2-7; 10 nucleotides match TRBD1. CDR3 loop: CASSSGQGTYEQYF. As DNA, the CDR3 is TGTGCCAGCAGCTCGGGACAGGGGACTTACGAGCAGTACTTC.